These 9 T cell receptor beta chains originate from one sample sequenced in a study of T-cell memory formation after mild COVID-19. TCRdb re-derived calls from the 5' RACE reads in MiXCR, one entry per CDR3 protein. This sample carries 300,000 to 400,000 distinct CDR3 sequences, 14% of them seen once, and the ten largest clones take around a fifth. Sequencing was performed on PBMCs or a T cell subset sorted from them (not recorded which). All receptors come from a young man who had mild COVID-19 (a few samples of this study predate the infection). Cell type and time point are not known.

The table lists this clonotype with many counts. The V call is TRBV7-4, the J call TRBJ2-7, with D unresolved. The V end was cut by 5 bases, the J end by 3 bases, with 5 bases between. The CDR3 spans 11 residues. The germline V gene has CDR1 SGHVT and CDR2 SQSDAQ. The CDR3 nucleotides are TGTGCCAGCAGCCTTAACTACGAGCAGTACGTC. It is translated as CASSLNYEQYV.

The chain is built from TRBV5-1 and TRBJ1-2; D remains unclear. The germline CDR1 and CDR2 sequences are SGHRS and YFSETQ. The V end was cut by 2 bases, the J end by 1 base, with 6 bases between. CDR3 length: 13 amino acids. The CDR3 sequence: CASSFGFNYGYTF. The CDR3 nucleotides read TGCGCCAGCAGCTTTGGGTTTAACTATGGCTACACCTTC.

The J gene is TRBJ1-3, the V gene TRBV7-2; 8 nucleotides align to TRBD1. Germline lookup yields CDR1 SGHTA and CDR2 FQGNSA. Unmatched junction bases numbered 6, after V lost 8 bases and J lost 0 bases. This CDR3 region has 15 residues. CDR3 nucleotide sequence: TGTGCCAGCTCGAAGACAGGGGCCTCTGGAAACACCATATATTTT. Encoded protein: CASSKTGASGNTIYF.

V is TRBV6-5 and J is TRBJ2-5, with no clear D. Germline V gives CDR1 MNHEY, CDR2 SVGAGI. Trimming took off 4 bases at V and 2 bases at J, with 14 bases between the two ends. The length of the CDR3 is 15 residues. The CDR3 is CASSSTLHPQETQYF. The CDR3 region has the DNA TGTGCCAGCAGTTCCACCCTGCACCCACAAGAGACCCAGTACTTC.

This chain connects TRBV5-1 to TRBJ2-7, with TRBD2 matching over 7 bases. This CDR3 is 18 amino acids long. The ends lost 4 bases at V and 0 bases at J; junction bases unmatched: 16. Per the germline V gene, CDR1 is SGHRS and CDR2 is YFSETQ. Written as DNA, the CDR3 is TGCGCCAGCAGCCTCTATCCATTTACTAGCGAGAGCTCCTACGAGCAGTACTTC. Translated: CASSLYPFTSESSYEQYF.

The V and J genes are TRBV10-3 and TRBJ1-4; 7 bases are a match to TRBD1. After removal of 5 bases from V and 8 bases from J, the junction contained 11 bases not matched to a gene. The CDR3 loop spans 15 amino acids. The V gene's germline CDR1 is ENHRY and CDR2 SYGVKD. The CDR3 coding sequence is TGTGCCATCAGTAAAGGGGGCGCTCATAGAGAAAAACTGTTTTTT. It is translated as CAISKGGAHREKLFF.

The rearrangement joins TRBV4-1 to TRBJ2-3; 8 bases agree with TRBD2. V dropped 3 bases and J dropped 1; count of bases not matched to a gene: 3. The V gene's germline CDR1 is MGHRA and CDR2 YSYEKL. The CDR3 runs 15 residues. In nucleotides, the CDR3 is TGCGCCAGCAGCCACCAAGCGGGGGGCACAGATACGCAGTATTTT. It specifies CASSHQAGGTDTQYF.

This clonotype was seen a few times. The V call is TRBV5-1, the J call TRBJ1-1, with 8 bases fitting TRBD1. This CDR3 has 13 amino acids. The V gene end was trimmed by 4 bases and the J gene end by 4 bases; junction bases not matched to a gene: 3. Germline lookup yields CDR1 SGHRS and CDR2 YFSETQ. This CDR3 reads CASSIGQGTEAFF. CDR3 nucleotide sequence: TGCGCCAGCAGCATCGGACAGGGCACTGAAGCTTTCTTT.

The V call is TRBV6-4, the J call TRBJ2-1; possible D gene TRBD2, 5 bases. V was clipped by 5 bases and J by 6 bases, with 11 bases between them. Germline V gene lookup returns CDR1 MRHNA and CDR2 SNTAGT. CDR3 length: 13 amino acids. The DNA of the CDR3 is TGTGCCAGCAGTACAACTAGAACCAATGAGCAGTTCTTC. Amino acid sequence: CASSTTRTNEQFF.